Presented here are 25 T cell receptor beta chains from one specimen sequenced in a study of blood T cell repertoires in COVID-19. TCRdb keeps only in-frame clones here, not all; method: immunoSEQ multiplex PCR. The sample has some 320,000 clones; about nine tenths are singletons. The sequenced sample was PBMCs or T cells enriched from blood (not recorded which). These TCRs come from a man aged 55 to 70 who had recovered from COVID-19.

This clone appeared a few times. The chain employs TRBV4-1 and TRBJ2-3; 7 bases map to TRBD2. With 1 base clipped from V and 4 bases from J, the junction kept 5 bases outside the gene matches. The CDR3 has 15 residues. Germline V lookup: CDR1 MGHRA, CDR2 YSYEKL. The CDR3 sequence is CASSQVRAGADTQYF. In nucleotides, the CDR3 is TGCGCCAGCAGCCAAGTAAGGGCGGGAGCAGATACGCAGTATTTT.

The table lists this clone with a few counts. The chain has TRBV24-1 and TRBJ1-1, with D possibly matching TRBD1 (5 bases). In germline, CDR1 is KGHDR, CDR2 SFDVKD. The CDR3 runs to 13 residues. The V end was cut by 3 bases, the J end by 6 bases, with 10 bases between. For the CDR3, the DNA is TGTGCCACCAGTGATACAGGTAGGGCTGAAGCTTTCTTT. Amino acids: CATSDTGRAEAFF.

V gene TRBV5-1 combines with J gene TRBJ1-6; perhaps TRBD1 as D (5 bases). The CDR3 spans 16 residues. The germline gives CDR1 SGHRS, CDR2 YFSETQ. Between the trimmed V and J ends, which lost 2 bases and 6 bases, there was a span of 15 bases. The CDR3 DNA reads TGCGCCAGCAGCTTAGGCCACCGGGGGGTTAATTCACCCCTCCACTTT. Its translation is CASSLGHRGVNSPLHF.

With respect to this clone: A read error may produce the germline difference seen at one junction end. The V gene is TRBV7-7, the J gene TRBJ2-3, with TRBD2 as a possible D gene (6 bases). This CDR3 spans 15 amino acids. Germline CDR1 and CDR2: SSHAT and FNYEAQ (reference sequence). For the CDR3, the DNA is TGTGCTAGCAGCTACGCGGGGCGCGCTCGACATACGCAGTATTTT. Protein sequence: CASSYAGRARHTQYF.

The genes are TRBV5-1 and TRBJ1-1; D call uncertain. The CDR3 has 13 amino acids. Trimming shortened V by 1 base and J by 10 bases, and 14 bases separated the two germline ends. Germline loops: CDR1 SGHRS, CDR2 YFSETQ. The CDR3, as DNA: TGCGCCAGCAGCTTGTATGAGTCCCCTCCAGCTTTCTTT. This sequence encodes CASSLYESPPAFF.

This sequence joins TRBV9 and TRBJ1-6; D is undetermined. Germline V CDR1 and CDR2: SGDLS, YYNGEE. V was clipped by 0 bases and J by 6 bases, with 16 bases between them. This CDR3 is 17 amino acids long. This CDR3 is CASSVGVRSGGNSPLHF. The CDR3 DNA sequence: TGTGCCAGCAGCGTAGGAGTGAGGAGTGGCGGTAATTCACCCCTCCACTTT.

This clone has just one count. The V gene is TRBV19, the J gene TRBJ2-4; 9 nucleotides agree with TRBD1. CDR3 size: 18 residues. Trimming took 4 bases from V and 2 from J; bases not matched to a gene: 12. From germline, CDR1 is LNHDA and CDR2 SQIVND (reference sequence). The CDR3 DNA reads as TGTGCCAGTAGTACCCCCGGGACAGGGATAAATTCCAAAAACATTCAGTACTTC. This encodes CASSTPGTGINSKNIQYF. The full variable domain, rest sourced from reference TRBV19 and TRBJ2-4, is DGGITQSPKYLFRKEGQNVTLSCEQNLNHDAMYWYRQDPGQGLRLIYYSQIVNDFQKGDIAEGYSVSREKKESFPLTVTSAQKNPTAFYLCASSTPGTGINSKNIQYFGAGTRLSVL.

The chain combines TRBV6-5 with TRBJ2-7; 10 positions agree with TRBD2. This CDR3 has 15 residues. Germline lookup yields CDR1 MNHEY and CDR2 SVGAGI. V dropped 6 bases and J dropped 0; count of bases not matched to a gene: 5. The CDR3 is CASRPSSGSSYEQYF. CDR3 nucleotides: TGTGCCAGCAGGCCATCTAGCGGGAGCTCCTACGAGCAGTACTTC.

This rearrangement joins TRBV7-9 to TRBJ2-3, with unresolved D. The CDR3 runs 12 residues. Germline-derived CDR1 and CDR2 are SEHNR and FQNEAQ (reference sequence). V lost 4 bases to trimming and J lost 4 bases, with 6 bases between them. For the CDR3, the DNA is TGTGCCAGCAGCTATCGTGCAGATACGCAGTATTTT. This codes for CASSYRADTQYF.

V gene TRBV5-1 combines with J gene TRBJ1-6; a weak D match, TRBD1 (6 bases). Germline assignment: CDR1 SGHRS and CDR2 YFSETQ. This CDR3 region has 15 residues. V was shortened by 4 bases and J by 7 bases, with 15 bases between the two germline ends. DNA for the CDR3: TGCGCCAGCAGCCGGGAAGGGACACTCAATTCACCCCTCCACTTT. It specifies CASSREGTLNSPLHF.

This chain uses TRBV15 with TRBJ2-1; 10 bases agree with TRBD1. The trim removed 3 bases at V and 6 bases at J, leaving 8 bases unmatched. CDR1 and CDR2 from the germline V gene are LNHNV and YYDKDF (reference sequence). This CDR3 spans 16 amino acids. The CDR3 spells CATSRGGGTGVNEQFF. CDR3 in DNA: TGTGCCACCAGCAGGGGCGGCGGGACAGGGGTCAATGAGCAGTTCTTC.

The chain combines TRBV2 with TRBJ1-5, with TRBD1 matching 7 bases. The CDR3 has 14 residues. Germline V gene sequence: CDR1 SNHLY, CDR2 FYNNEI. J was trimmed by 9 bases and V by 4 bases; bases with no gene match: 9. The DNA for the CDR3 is TGTGCCAGCAGTGTTGGGCAGGGGGAACGGCCCCAGCATTTT. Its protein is CASSVGQGERPQHF.

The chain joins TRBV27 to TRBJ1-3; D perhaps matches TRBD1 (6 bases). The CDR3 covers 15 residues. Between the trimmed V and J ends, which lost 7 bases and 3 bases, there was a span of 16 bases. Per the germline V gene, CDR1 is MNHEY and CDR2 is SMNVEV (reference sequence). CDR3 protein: CASTLGGAYGNTIYF. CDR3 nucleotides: TGTGCCAGCACCCTGGGGGGGGCTTATGGAAACACCATATATTTT.

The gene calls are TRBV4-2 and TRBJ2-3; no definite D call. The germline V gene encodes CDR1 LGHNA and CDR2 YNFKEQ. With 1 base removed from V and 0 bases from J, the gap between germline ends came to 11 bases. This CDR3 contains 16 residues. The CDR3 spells CASSQAVRLSTDTQYF. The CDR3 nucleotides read TGTGCCAGCAGCCAAGCGGTGAGACTCAGCACAGATACGCAGTATTTT.

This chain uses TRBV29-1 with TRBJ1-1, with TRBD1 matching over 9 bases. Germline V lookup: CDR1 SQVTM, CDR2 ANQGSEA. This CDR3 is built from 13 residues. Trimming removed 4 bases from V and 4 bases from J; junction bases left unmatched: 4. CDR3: CSVVPGQGTEAFF. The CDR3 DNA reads TGCAGCGTTGTACCGGGACAGGGCACTGAAGCTTTCTTT.

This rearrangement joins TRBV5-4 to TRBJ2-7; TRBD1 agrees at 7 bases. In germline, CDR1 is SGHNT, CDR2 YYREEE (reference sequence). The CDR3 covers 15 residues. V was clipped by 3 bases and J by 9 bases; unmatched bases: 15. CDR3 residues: CASSSRTGVSLRQYF. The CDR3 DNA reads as TGTGCCAGCAGCTCCCGGACAGGTGTTTCCCTAAGGCAGTACTTC. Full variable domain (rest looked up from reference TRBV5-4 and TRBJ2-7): ETGVTQSPTHLIKTRGQQVTLRCSSQSGHNTVSWYQQALGQGPQFIFQYYREEENGRGNFPPRFSGLQFPNYSSELNVNALELDDSALYLCASSSRTGVSLRQYFGPGTRLTVT.

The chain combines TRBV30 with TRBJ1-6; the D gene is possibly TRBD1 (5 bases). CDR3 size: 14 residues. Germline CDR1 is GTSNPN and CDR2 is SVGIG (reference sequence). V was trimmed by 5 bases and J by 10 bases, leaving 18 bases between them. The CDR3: CAWGDWPHWSPLHF. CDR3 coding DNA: TGTGCCTGGGGGGACTGGCCCCATTGGTCACCCCTCCACTTT.

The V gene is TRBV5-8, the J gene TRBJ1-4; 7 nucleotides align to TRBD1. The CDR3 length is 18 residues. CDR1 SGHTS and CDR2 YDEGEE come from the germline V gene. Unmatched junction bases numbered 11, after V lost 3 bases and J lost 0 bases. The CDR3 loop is CASSSGQVVFATNEKLFF. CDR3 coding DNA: TGTGCCAGCAGCTCCGGACAGGTGGTATTTGCAACTAATGAAAAACTGTTTTTT.

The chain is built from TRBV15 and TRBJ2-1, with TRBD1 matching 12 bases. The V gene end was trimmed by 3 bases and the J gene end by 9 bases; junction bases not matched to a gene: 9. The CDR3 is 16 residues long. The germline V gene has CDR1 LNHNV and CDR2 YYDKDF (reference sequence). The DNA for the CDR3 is TGTGCCACCAGCAGGGGACAGGGGGCCGTGGTGGGTGAGCAGTTCTTC. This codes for CATSRGQGAVVGEQFF.

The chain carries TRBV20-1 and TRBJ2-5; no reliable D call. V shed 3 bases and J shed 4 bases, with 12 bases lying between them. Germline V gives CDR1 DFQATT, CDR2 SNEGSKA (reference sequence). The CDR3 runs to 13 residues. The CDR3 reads CSASPLSRETQYF. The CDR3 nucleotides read TGCAGTGCTAGTCCGCTGAGTCGAGAGACCCAGTACTTC.

The DNA for the CDR3 is TGTGCCAGCAGTGAACGGGGAATCCAGACCCAGTACTTC. The encoded protein is CASSERGIQTQYF. J is TRBJ2-5 and V is TRBV2; D may be TRBD2 (5 bases). The CDR3 extends over 13 amino acids. V lost 2 bases and J 6 bases, leaving 10 bases between the germline ends. Germline values: CDR1 SNHLY, CDR2 FYNNEI.

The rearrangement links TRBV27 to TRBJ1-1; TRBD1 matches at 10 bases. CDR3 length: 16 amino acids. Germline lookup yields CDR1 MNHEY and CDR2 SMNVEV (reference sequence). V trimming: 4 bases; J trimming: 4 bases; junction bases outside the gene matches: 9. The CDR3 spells CASSSTGGAWSTEAFF. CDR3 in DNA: TGTGCCAGCAGTTCGACAGGGGGCGCTTGGTCCACTGAAGCTTTCTTT.

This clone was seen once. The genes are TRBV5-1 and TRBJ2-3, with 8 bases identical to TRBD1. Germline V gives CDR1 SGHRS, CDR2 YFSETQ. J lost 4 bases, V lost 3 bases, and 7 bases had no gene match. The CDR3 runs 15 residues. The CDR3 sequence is CASSSRGLDADTQYF. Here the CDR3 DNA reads TGCGCCAGCAGCTCCAGGGGGCTCGATGCAGATACGCAGTATTTT.

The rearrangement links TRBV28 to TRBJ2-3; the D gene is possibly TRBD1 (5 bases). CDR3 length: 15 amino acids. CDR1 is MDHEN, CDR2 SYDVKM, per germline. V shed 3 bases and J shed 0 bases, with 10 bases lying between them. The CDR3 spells CASSLTVTSTDTQYF. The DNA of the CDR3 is TGTGCCAGCAGTTTGACAGTGACTAGCACAGATACGCAGTATTTT. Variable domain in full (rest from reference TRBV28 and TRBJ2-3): DVKVTQSSRYLVKRTGEKVFLECVQDMDHENMFWYRQDPGLGLRLIYFSYDVKMKEKGDIPEGYSVSREKKERFSLILESASTNQTSMYLCASSLTVTSTDTQYFGPGTRLTVL.

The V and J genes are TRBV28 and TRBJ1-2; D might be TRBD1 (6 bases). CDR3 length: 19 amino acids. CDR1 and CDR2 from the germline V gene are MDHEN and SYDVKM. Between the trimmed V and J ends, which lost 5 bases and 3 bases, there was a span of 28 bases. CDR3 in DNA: TGTGCCAGCAGTCGCCTATTAAAGGGACAAGAGAAAGGTTACTATGGCTACACCTTC. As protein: CASSRLLKGQEKGYYGYTF.